The clone carrying this TCR beta chain was counted only a few times. The antigen is unknown. The authors reverse transcribed all of the isolated RNA, so sequencing captured expressed TCRB transcripts. Assay used: immunoSEQ multiplex PCR; TCRdb lists only in-frame clones, some missing. The sample has around 430,000 clones; roughly 31% are singletons. This sample is part of a study of beta chain features in type 1 diabetes. Study-level findings and limits: Although PCR might favor shorter templates, it would do so equally in patients and controls.

Trimming left V 0 bases short and J 1 base short, with 8 bases between. Germline assignment: CDR1 SGHVS and CDR2 FQNEAQ. This CDR3 region has 15 residues. Sample: naive CD4+ T cells from blood. This receptor was obtained from a man between 18 and 29 years old in good health. The chain carries TRBV7-8 and TRBJ2-3, with no clear D. This chain's CDR3 is CASSLAGYGTDTQYF. The CDR3 DNA reads as TGTGCCAGCAGCTTAGCGGGGTATGGCACAGATACGCAGTATTTT.